This TCR beta chain was captured in a study of cytomegalovirus exposure and HLA in healthy donors. The PCR employed 60 Vbeta primers together with 13 Jbeta primers. Method: immunoSEQ multiplex PCR; TCRdb's copy keeps in-frame clones and lacks some. Of over 150,000 clones in the sample, 65% to 80% were seen once. Per the germline V gene, CDR1 is LNHDA and CDR2 is SQIVND (reference sequence). The CDR3 totals 15 residues. Trimming removed 3 bases at V and 6 bases at J, with 15 bases between. Material for sequencing was PBMCs. J is TRBJ1-5 and V is TRBV19, with D possibly matching TRBD1 (5 bases). The source is a woman between 50 and 59 years old in good health and CMV-seropositive. Here the CDR3 reads CASSIAQGSAQPQHF. The CDR3 coding sequence is TGTGCCAGTAGTATTGCTCAGGGAAGTGCTCAGCCCCAGCATTTT.